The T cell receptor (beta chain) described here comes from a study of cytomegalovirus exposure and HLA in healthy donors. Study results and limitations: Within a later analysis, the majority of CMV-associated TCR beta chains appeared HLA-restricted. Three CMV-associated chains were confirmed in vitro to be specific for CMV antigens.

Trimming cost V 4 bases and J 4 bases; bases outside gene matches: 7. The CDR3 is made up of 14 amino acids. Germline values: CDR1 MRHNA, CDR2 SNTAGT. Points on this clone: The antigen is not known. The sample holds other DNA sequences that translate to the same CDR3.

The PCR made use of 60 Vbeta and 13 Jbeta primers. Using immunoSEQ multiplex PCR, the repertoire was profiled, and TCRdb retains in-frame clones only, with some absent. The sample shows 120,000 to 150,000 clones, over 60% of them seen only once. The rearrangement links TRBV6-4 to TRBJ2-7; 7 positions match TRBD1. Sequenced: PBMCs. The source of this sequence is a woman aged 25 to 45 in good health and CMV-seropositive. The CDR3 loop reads CASSVGQGDYEQYF. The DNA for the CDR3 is TGTGCCAGCAGTGTTGGCCAGGGGGATTACGAGCAGTACTTC.